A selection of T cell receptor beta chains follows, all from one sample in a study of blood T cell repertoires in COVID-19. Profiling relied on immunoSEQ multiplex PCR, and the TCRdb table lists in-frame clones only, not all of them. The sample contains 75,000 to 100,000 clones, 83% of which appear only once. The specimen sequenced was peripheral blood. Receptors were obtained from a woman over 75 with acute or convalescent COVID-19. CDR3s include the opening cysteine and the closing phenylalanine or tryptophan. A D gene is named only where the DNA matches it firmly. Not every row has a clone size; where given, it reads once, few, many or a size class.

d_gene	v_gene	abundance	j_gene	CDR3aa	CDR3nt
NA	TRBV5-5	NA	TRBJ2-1	CASSTDSPLWNEQFF	TGTGCCAGCAGCACGGACAGTCCCCTTTGGAATGAGCAGTTCTTC
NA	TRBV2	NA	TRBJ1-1	CASSGSGWGTEAFF	TGTGCCAGCAGCGGGTCAGGGTGGGGCACTGAAGCTTTCTTT
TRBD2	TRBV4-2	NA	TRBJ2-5	CASSHDAGGAEETQYF	TGTGCCAGCAGCCATGACGCGGGAGGGGCGGAGGAGACCCAGTACTTC
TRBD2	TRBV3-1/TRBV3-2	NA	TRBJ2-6	CASSPRLGGRVGANVLTF	TGTGCCAGCAGCCCAAGGTTGGGCGGGAGGGTTGGGGCCAACGTCCTGACTTTC
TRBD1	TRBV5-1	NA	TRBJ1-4	CASSFSDRVDEKLFF	TGCGCCAGCAGCTTTTCGGACAGGGTGGATGAAAAACTGTTTTTT
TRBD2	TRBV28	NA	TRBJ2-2	CASTQGLAGTGELFF	TGTGCCAGCACGCAGGGACTAGCCGGCACCGGGGAGCTGTTTTTT
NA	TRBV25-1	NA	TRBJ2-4	CASSEGAQGIQYF	TGTGCCAGCAGTGAAGGGGCCCAAGGCATTCAGTACTTC
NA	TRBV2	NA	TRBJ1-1	CASTYSSAAFF	TGTGCCAGCACTTACAGTAGTGCGGCTTTCTTT
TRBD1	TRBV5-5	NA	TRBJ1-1	CASSLGPRQGAAFF	TGTGCCAGCAGCCTAGGTCCCCGACAGGGGGCCGCTTTCTTT
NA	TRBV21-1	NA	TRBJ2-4	CASSKAGSSGRRRIQYF	TGTGCCAGCAGCAAAGCTGGCAGTAGCGGGAGGAGACGGATTCAGTACTTC
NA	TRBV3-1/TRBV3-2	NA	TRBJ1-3	CASSQGTASGNTIYF	TGTGCCAGCAGCCAAGGGACAGCCTCTGGAAACACCATATATTTT
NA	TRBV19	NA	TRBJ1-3	CASSTLSSGNTIYF	TGTGCCAGTAGTACCCTTTCCTCTGGAAACACCATATATTTT
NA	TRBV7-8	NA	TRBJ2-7	CASRSGDTNYYEQYF	TGTGCCAGCAGGTCCGGGGACACGAATTACTACGAGCAGTACTTC
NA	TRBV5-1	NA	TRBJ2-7	CASSLVGSPQGGQLALVLEQYF	TGCGCCAGCAGCTTGGTGGGGAGCCCACAGGGCGGACAGCTAGCTTTGGTCCTCGAGCAGTACTTC
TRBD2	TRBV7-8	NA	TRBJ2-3	CASSPGGLAGLPDTQYF	TGTGCCAGCAGCCCCGGTGGACTAGCGGGCCTCCCAGATACGCAGTATTTT
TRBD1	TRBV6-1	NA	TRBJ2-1	CASSGDRGQQFF	TGTGCCAGCAGCGGAGACAGGGGCCAGCAGTTCTTC
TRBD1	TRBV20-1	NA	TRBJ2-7	CSASWGQGYEQYF	TGCAGTGCTAGTTGGGGACAGGGCTACGAGCAGTACTTC
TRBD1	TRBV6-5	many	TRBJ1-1	CASSYNRGVTEAFF	TGTGCCAGCAGTTATAACAGGGGGGTCACTGAAGCTTTCTTT
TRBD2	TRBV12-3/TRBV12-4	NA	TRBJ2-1	CASREREYNEQFF	TGTGCCAGCAGGGAGCGGGAGTATAATGAGCAGTTCTTC
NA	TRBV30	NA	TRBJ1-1	CAWRERWTEAFF	TGTGCCTGGAGAGAGAGGTGGACTGAAGCTTTCTTT
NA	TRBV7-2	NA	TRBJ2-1	CASSLYSYNEQFF	TGTGCCAGCAGCTTATACTCCTACAATGAGCAGTTCTTC
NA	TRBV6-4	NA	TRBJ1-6	CASSEIPDSPLHF	TGTGCCAGCAGTGAGATTCCGGATTCACCCCTCCACTTT
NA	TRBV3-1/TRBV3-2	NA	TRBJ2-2	CASSQLTREGGELFF	TGTGCCAGCAGCCAGCTGACTAGGGAAGGAGGGGAGCTGTTTTTT
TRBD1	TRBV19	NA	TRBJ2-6	CASSRGTGGVAGANVLTF	TGTGCCAGTAGCAGAGGGACAGGGGGCGTAGCGGGGGCCAACGTCCTGACTTTC
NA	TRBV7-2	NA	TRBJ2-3	CASMEFSTDTQYF	TGTGCCAGCATGGAGTTTAGCACAGATACGCAGTATTTT
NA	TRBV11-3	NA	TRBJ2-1	CASSLGGRRNEQFF	TGTGCCAGCAGCTTAGGGGGCAGGAGAAATGAGCAGTTCTTC
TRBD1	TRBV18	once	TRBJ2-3	CASSPYQGQGGTDTHYF	TGTGCCAGCTCACCATATCAGGGACAGGGAGGCACAGATACGCATTATTTT
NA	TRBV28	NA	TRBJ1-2	CASAIQTTYGYTF	TGTGCCAGCGCGATACAGACTACCTATGGCTACACCTTC
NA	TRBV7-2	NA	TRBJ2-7	CASSLVGGYEQYF	TGTGCCAGCAGCTTAGTCGGAGGGTACGAGCAGTACTTC
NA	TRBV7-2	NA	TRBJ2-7	CASSLEGTLTYEQYF	TGTGCCAGCAGCTTAGAGGGGACTCTAACCTACGAGCAGTACTTC
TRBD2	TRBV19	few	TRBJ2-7	CASSHGGSSYEQYF	TGTGCCAGTAGTCACGGGGGGAGCTCCTACGAGCAGTACTTC
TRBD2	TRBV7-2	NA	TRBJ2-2	CASSFSGATSGSTGELFF	TGTGCCAGCAGCTTCAGCGGCGCGACTAGCGGGAGTACCGGGGAGCTGTTTTTT
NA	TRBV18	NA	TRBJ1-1	CASSPTGPGTEAFF	TGTGCCAGCTCACCTACCGGCCCGGGCACTGAAGCTTTCTTT
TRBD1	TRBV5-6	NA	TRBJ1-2	CASSSDRGQRGYTF	TGTGCCAGCAGCTCGGACAGGGGGCAACGTGGCTACACCTTC
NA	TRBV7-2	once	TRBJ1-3	CASSAGPKDTIYF	TGTGCCAGCAGCGCGGGTCCTAAGGACACCATATATTTT
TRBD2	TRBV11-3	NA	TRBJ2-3	CASSQRTSSDTQYF	TGTGCCAGCAGCCAGAGGACTAGCTCAGATACGCAGTATTTT
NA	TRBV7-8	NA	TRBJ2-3	CASSFLLNTQYF	TGTGCCAGCAGCTTCCTACTTAATACGCAGTATTTT
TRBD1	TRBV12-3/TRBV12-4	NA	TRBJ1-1	CASSPGQDTEAFF	TGTGCCAGCAGTCCCGGACAGGACACTGAAGCTTTCTTT
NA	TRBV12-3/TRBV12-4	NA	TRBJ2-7	CASSLNSAYEQYF	TGTGCCAGCAGTTTGAACAGTGCCTACGAGCAGTACTTC